These T cell receptor beta chains were read from a single sample in a study of identifying expanded T cells in peripheral blood. The method was immunoSEQ multiplex PCR; TCRdb's version includes in-frame clones alone and lacks a portion of them. The table has around 120,000 clones, less than 90% seen once. The specimen sequenced was blood. All receptors derive from a person between 18 and 69 years old in good health. CDR3s include the opening cysteine and the closing phenylalanine or tryptophan. A D gene is named only where the DNA matches it firmly. The size field is filled for only some rows; it gives once, few, many or a size class.

>NA|NA|TRBV6-1|TRBJ1-2
CASSEVVSGGGYGYTF
TGTGCCAGCAGTGAAGTTGTGTCTGGGGGAGGCTATGGCTACACCTTC
>TRBD1|NA|TRBV6-6|TRBJ1-2
CASKISGQQRRGYTF
TGTGCCAGCAAGATATCGGGACAGCAGAGACGTGGCTACACCTTC
>NA|NA|TRBV7-2|TRBJ2-7
CASSPLVIIGEQYF
TGTGCCAGCAGCCCCCTCGTTATAATCGGCGAGCAGTACTTC
>NA|NA|TRBV6-5|TRBJ2-5
CASSPYQETQYF
TGTGCCAGCAGTCCTTACCAAGAGACCCAGTACTTC
>TRBD2|NA|TRBV5-8|TRBJ2-5
CASSLAVAGGQETQYF
TGTGCCAGCAGCTTGGCGGTAGCGGGGGGGCAAGAGACCCAGTACTTC
>NA|NA|TRBV5-4|TRBJ2-4
CASSLAGRGLAKNIQYF
TGTGCCAGCAGCTTGGCCGGCCGTGGGTTAGCCAAAAACATTCAGTACTTC
>NA|NA|TRBV6-6|TRBJ2-7
CASSPPSEGDHEQYF
TGTGCCAGCAGTCCTCCCTCGGAGGGGGACCACGAGCAGTACTTC
>NA|NA|TRBV28|TRBJ2-2
CASVGASWTGELFF
TGTGCCAGCGTCGGAGCAAGTTGGACCGGGGAGCTGTTTTTT
>TRBD1|few|TRBV11-2|TRBJ1-3
CASSMNRGGFGNTIYF
TGTGCCAGCAGCATGAACAGGGGAGGATTTGGAAACACCATATATTTT
>NA|NA|TRBV27|TRBJ2-1
CASRGGDPYNEQFF
TGTGCCAGCAGGGGGGGTGACCCCTACAATGAGCAGTTCTTC
>TRBD1|NA|TRBV19|TRBJ1-1
CASSIYRDRANTEAFF
TGTGCCAGTAGTATTTATCGGGACAGAGCGAACACTGAAGCTTTCTTT
>NA|few|TRBV10-1|TRBJ2-3
CASRGHATDTQYF
TGCGCCAGCAGGGGACACGCCACAGATACGCAGTATTTT
>TRBD1|NA|TRBV11-1|TRBJ2-7
CASSRDRGYEQYF
TGTGCCAGCAGCCGGGACAGGGGCTACGAGCAGTACTTC
>TRBD1|NA|TRBV7-9|TRBJ2-3
CASSFGQGVDTQYF
TGTGCCAGCAGCTTTGGACAGGGCGTAGATACGCAGTATTTT
>TRBD2|NA|TRBV7-2|TRBJ2-4
CASSLRERGFRRAKNIQYF
TGTGCCAGCAGCCTCCGCGAGCGGGGGTTCCGTAGAGCCAAAAACATTCAGTACTTC
>NA|once|TRBV4-1|TRBJ2-7
CASSRGGRSEQYF
TGCGCCAGCAGCCGAGGGGGTAGGAGCGAGCAGTACTTC
>TRBD2|NA|TRBV7-2|TRBJ2-2
CASRSGRNTGELFF
TGTGCCAGCAGAAGCGGGAGAAACACCGGGGAGCTGTTTTTT
>NA|NA|TRBV5-6|TRBJ2-7
CASSLTYEQYF
TGTGCCAGCAGCTTGACTTACGAGCAGTACTTC
>NA|NA|TRBV11-2|TRBJ1-3
CASSFQVENTIYF
TGTGCCAGCAGCTTCCAGGTAGAAAACACCATATATTTT
>NA|NA|TRBV7-8|TRBJ2-7
CASSPPVRDEQYF
TGTGCCAGCAGCCCCCCCGTCCGAGACGAGCAGTACTTC
>NA|NA|TRBV6-1|TRBJ2-3
CASRGRNTDTQYF
TGTGCCAGCAGGGGACGGAACACAGATACGCAGTATTTT
>NA|NA|TRBV5-1|TRBJ2-1
CASSQTTSGHNEQFF
TGCGCCAGCAGCCAAACTACCTCAGGGCACAATGAGCAGTTCTTC
>NA|NA|TRBV11-3|TRBJ2-1
CASSLDFGFYNEQFF
TGTGCCAGCAGCTTAGATTTTGGCTTTTACAATGAGCAGTTCTTC
>NA|NA|TRBV12-1|TRBJ2-7
CASSSPGLQYF
TGTGCCAGCAGCTCTCCGGGCCTGCAGTACTTC
>TRBD2|NA|TRBV7-9|TRBJ2-5
CASSPQLAGVETQYF
TGTGCCAGCAGCCCTCAACTAGCGGGAGTGGAGACCCAGTACTTC
>NA|NA|TRBV2|TRBJ1-3
CASISGDSGNTIYF
TGTGCCAGCATATCAGGGGACTCTGGAAACACCATATATTTT
>TRBD1|NA|TRBV6-1|TRBJ2-7
CASTTLDRGTYEQYF
TGTGCCAGCACTACCCTGGACAGGGGAACCTACGAGCAGTACTTC
>NA|NA|TRBV6-1|TRBJ1-4
CASSEVLEKLFF
TGTGCCAGCAGTGAAGTGTTAGAAAAACTGTTTTTT
>TRBD2|NA|TRBV7-2|TRBJ2-7
CASSPIGTSGLVLYF
TGTGCCAGCAGCCCGATCGGGACTAGCGGTCTTGTTTTATACTTC
>NA|NA|TRBV9|TRBJ2-5
CASSPRQPETQYF
TGTGCCAGCAGCCCCCGACAGCCCGAGACCCAGTACTTC
>TRBD2|NA|TRBV7-2|TRBJ2-5
CASSLGASGGGETQYF
TGTGCCAGCAGCTTAGGCGCTAGCGGTGGTGGGGAGACCCAGTACTTC